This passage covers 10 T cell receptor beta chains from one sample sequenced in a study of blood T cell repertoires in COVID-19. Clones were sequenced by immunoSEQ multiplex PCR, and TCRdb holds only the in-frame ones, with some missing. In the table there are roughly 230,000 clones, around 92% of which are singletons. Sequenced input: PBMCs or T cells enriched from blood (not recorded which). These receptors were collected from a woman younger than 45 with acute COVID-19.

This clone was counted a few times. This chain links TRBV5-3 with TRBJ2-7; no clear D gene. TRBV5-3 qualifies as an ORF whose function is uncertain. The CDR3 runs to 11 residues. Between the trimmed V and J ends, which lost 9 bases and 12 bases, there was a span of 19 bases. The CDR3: CAIPSTWRRYF. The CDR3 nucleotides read TGTGCCATCCCGTCCACTTGGCGGCGGTACTTC.

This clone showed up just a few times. CDR3 in DNA: TGTGCCAGCAGCCCCCGAGGAGTATACGAGCAGTACTTC. It codes for CASSPRGVYEQYF. The V and J genes are TRBV7-6 and TRBJ2-7; no clear D gene. The CDR3 is 13 residues long. Per the germline V gene, CDR1 is SGHVS and CDR2 is FNYEAQ. Deletions cut 5 bases from V and 4 bases from J, with 12 bases between.

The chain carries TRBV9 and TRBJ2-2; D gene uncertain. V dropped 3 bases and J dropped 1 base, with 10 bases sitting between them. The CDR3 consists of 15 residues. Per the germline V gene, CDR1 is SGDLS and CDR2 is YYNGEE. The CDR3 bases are TGTGCCAGCAGCGCTCTCACAAGGAACACCGGGGAGCTGTTTTTT. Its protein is CASSALTRNTGELFF.

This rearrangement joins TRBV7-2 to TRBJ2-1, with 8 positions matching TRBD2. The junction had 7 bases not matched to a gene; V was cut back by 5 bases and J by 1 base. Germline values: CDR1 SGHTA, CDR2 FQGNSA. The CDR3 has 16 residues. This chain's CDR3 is CASSPGGGRSYNEQFF. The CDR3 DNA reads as TGTGCCAGCAGCCCTGGCGGGGGGAGGTCCTACAATGAGCAGTTCTTC.

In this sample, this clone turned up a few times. CDR3 DNA: TGTGCCAGCAGCCAAGAAGCGTTCTCCCTCTCTGGGGCCAACGTCCTGACTTTC. Encoded protein: CASSQEAFSLSGANVLTF. The chain recombines TRBV3-1 (or the pseudogene TRBV3-2) with TRBJ2-6, with unresolved D. Per the germline V gene, CDR1 is LGHDT and CDR2 is YNNKEL (reference sequence). The CDR3 runs to 18 residues. The V gene lost 0 bases and the J gene lost 0 bases, with 12 bases spanning the gap.

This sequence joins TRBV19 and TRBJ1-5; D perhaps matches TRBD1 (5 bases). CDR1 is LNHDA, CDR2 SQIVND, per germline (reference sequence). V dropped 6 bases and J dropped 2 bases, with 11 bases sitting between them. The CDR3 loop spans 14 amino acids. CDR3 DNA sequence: TGTGCCAGTAGACTACAGGCGGGCAATCAGCCCCAGCATTTT. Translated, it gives CASRLQAGNQPQHF. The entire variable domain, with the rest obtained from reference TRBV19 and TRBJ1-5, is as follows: DGGITQSPKYLFRKEGQNVTLSCEQNLNHDAMYWYRQDPGQGLRLIYYSQIVNDFQKGDIAEGYSVSREKKESFPLTVTSAQKNPTAFYLCASRLQAGNQPQHFGDGTRLSIL.

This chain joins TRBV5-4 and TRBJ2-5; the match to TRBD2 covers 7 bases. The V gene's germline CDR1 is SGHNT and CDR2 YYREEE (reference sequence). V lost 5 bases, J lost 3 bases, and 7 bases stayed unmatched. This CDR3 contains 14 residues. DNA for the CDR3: TGTGCCAGCAGTAAAGACCGGGGGGAAGAGACCCAGTACTTC. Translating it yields CASSKDRGEETQYF. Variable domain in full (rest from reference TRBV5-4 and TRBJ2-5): ETGVTQSPTHLIKTRGQQVTLRCSSQSGHNTVSWYQQALGQGPQFIFQYYREEENGRGNFPPRFSGLQFPNYSSELNVNALELDDSALYLCASSKDRGEETQYFGPGTRLLVL.

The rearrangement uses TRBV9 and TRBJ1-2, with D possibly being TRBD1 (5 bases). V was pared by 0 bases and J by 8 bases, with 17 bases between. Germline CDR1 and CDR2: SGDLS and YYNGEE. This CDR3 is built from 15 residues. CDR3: CASSVAQSLQGGYTF. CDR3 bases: TGTGCCAGCAGCGTAGCGCAGTCACTCCAGGGCGGCTACACCTTC. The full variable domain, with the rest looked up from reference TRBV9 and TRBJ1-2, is DSGVTQTPKHLITATGQRVTLRCSPRSGDLSVYWYQQSLDQGLQFLIQYYNGEERAKGNILERFSAQQFPDLHSELNLSSLELGDSALYFCASSVAQSLQGGYTFGSGTRLTVV.

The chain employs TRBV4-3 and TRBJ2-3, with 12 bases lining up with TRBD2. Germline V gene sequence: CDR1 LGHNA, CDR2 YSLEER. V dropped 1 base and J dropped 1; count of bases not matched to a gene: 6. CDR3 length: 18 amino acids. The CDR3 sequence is CASSQGLAGGHGTDTQYF. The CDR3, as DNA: TGCGCCAGCAGCCAAGGCCTAGCGGGGGGGCACGGCACAGATACGCAGTATTTT.

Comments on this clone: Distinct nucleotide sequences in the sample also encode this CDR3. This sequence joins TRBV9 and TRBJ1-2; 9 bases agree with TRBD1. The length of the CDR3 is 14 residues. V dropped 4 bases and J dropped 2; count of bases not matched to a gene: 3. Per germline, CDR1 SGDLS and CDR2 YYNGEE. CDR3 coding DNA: TGTGCCAGCAGCCCAGGACAGGGGAACTATGGCTACACCTTC. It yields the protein CASSPGQGNYGYTF.